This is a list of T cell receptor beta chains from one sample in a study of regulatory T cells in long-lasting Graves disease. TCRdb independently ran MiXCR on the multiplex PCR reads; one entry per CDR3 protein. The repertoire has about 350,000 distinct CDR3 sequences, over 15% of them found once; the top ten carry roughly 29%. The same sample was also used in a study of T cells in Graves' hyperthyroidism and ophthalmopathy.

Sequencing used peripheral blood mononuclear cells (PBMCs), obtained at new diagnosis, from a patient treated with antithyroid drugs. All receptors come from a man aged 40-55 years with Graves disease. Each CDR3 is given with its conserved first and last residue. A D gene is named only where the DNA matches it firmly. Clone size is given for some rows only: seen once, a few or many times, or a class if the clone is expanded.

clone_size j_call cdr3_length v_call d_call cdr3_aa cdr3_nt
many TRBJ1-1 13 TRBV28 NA CASSRGRSAEAFF TGTGCCAGCAGCCGCGGAAGATCGGCTGAAGCTTTCTTT
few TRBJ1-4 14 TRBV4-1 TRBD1 CASSRGTVQEKLFF TGCGCCAGCAGCCGTGGGACAGTCCAGGAAAAACTGTTTTTT
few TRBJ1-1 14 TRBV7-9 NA CASSLRGSHTEAFF TGTGCCAGCAGCTTAAGGGGCAGTCACACTGAAGCTTTCTTT
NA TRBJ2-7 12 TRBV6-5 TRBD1 CASTGQGAEQYF TGTGCCAGCACTGGACAGGGGGCCGAGCAGTACTTC
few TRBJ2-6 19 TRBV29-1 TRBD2 CSVLIAGKGPSSGANVLTF TGCAGCGTTCTGATAGCGGGAAAGGGCCCCAGCTCTGGGGCCAACGTCCTGACTTTC
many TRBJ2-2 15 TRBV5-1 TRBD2 CASSWGTSGTGELFF TGCGCCAGCAGCTGGGGGACTAGCGGGACCGGGGAGCTGTTTTTT
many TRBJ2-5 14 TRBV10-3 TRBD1 CAISKPGTEETQYF TGTGCCATCAGTAAACCCGGGACAGAAGAGACCCAGTACTTC
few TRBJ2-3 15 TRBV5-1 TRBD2 CASSRWRGGFDTQYF TGCGCCAGCAGCCGCTGGCGGGGGGGCTTTGATACGCAGTATTTT
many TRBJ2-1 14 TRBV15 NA CATSRGGSHGEQFF TGTGCCACCAGCAGAGGAGGGTCACACGGTGAGCAGTTCTTC
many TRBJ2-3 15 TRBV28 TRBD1 CASSFRGQGAGTQYF TGTGCCAGCAGTTTCCGCGGACAGGGGGCAGGGACGCAGTATTTT
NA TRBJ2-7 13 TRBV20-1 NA CSATLGQLIEQYF TGCAGTGCTACATTAGGACAGCTCATCGAGCAGTACTTC
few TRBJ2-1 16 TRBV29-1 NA CSVEGGLGTNYNEQFF TGCAGCGTTGAAGGGGGGCTCGGGACGAATTACAATGAGCAGTTCTTC
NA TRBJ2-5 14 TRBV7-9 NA CASSPALGSVTQYF TGTGCCAGCAGCCCTGCACTCGGGAGTGTGACCCAGTACTTC
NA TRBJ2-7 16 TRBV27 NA CASSLRVGVLTYEQYF TGTGCCAGCAGTTTAAGGGTGGGGGTGTTGACCTACGAGCAGTACTTC
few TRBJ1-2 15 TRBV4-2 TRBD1 CASSQAPGQSYGYTF TGTGCCAGCAGCCAAGCTCCGGGACAGTCGTATGGCTACACCTTC
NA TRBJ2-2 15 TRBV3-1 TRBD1 CASSPRQGTAGELFF TGTGCCAGCAGCCCGCGACAGGGCACGGCCGGGGAGCTGTTTTTT
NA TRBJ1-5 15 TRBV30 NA CAWSGGYRGNQPQHF TGTGCCTGGAGTGGAGGGTACCGGGGCAATCAGCCCCAGCATTTT
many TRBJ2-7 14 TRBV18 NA CASAQREGSYEQYF TGTGCCAGCGCCCAAAGAGAGGGGAGCTACGAGCAGTACTTC
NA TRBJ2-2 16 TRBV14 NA CASSQDRDPVYGELFF TGTGCCAGCAGCCAGGACCGGGACCCAGTATACGGGGAGCTGTTTTTT
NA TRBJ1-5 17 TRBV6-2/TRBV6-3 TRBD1 CASSYIGGQGWGQPQHF TGTGCCAGCAGTTACATTGGGGGACAGGGCTGGGGTCAGCCCCAGCATTTT
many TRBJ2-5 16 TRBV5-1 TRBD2 CASSSPVGLVGETQYF TGCGCCAGCAGCTCCCCTGTCGGACTAGTCGGGGAGACCCAGTACTTC
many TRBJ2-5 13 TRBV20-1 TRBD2 CSEERGPQETQYF TGCAGTGAGGAGCGGGGGCCTCAAGAGACCCAGTACTTC
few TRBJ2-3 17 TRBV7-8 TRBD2 CASSALPLAGGADTQYF TGTGCCAGCAGCGCGCTACCTTTAGCGGGGGGGGCAGATACGCAGTATTTT
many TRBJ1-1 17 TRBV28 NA CASPSSGREFKDTEAFF TGTGCCAGCCCTTCATCGGGAAGGGAGTTCAAGGACACTGAAGCTTTCTTT
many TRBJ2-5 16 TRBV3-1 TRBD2 CASSQVPGRGQETQYF TGTGCCAGCAGCCAAGTCCCTGGGCGGGGGCAAGAGACCCAGTACTTC
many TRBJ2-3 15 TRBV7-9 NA CASSTRGGSTDTQYF TGTGCCAGCAGTACCAGGGGGGGTAGCACAGATACGCAGTATTTT
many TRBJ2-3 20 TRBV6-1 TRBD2 CASSEHLSGGTSGGADTQYF TGTGCCAGCAGTGAACATCTATCGGGTGGGACTAGCGGGGGAGCAGATACGCAGTATTTT
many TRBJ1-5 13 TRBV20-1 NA CSARDEVGQPQHF TGCAGTGCTAGAGATGAGGTGGGTCAGCCCCAGCATTTT
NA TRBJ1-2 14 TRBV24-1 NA CATSDGAGARGYTF TGTGCCACCAGTGATGGGGCAGGGGCGCGGGGCTACACCTTC
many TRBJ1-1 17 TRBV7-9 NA CASSLMTGPHVGTEAFF TGTGCCAGCAGCTTAATGACAGGTCCGCATGTGGGCACTGAAGCTTTCTTT
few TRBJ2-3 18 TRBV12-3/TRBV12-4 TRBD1 CASSPRRDRDRVTDTQYF TGTGCCAGCAGCCCAAGGAGGGACAGGGATCGAGTCACAGATACGCAGTATTTT
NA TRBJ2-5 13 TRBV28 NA CASSYQGWETQYF TGTGCCAGCAGTTACCAGGGATGGGAGACCCAGTACTTC
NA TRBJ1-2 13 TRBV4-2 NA CASSHYGQNGYTF TGTGCCAGCAGCCATTACGGACAGAATGGCTACACCTTC
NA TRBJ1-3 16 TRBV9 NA CASSVAPTGSGNTIYF TGTGCCAGCAGCGTAGCTCCTACCGGATCTGGAAACACCATATATTTT
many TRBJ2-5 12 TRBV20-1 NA CSARRQGETQYF TGCAGTGCTAGGAGGCAGGGAGAGACCCAGTACTTC